This T cell receptor (beta chain) was obtained from a study of technical replicates of blood from a few donors. The data were produced by immunoSEQ multiplex PCR, yet TCRdb's version contains in-frame clones alone and is incomplete. The sample carries approximately 73,000 clones, about nine tenths recorded once. The length of the CDR3 is 15 residues. Germline V gives CDR1 SGHAT, CDR2 FQNNGV. The V segment lost 5 bases and the J segment 7 bases; nucleotides outside the gene matches: 8. The sequencing sample was made of T cells isolated from PBMCs. This clonotype was obtained from a human donor in good health. The chain couples TRBV11-2 to TRBJ2-1; 10 nucleotides match TRBD2. CDR3 in amino acids: CASSPSSGSGNEQFF. CDR3 DNA sequence: TGTGCCAGCAGCCCTTCTAGCGGGAGTGGGAATGAGCAGTTCTTC.